The clone carrying this T cell receptor (beta chain) was detected once. The antigen is not known. Making use of molecular barcodes, quantitative 5'-RACE generated TCR beta libraries. Via MiXCR, TCRdb re-called the 5' RACE reads, giving one row per CDR3 protein. The sample consists of more than 600,000 distinct CDR3 sequences, 19% of them appearing once. The data are from a study of CD8 T cells in ankylosing spondylitis. Broader study findings: Researchers reportedly found disease-linked clones significantly enriched in matched ankylosing spondylitis synovial fluid. Made up of eight highly homologous variants, a TCR beta motif appeared characteristic of ankylosing spondylitis blood.

V shed 8 bases, J shed 2 bases, and the junction held 6 bases outside the gene matches. Germline CDR1 MGHDK, CDR2 SYGVNS. CDR3 size: 13 residues. Sequences were obtained from blood, either unsorted or a sorted T cell fraction (not recorded which). The receptor was isolated from a male donor with ankylosing spondylitis. This sequence joins TRBV25-1 and TRBJ2-7; TRBD1 matches 7 bases. The CDR3 reads CASFSDRTYEQYF. The CDR3 DNA reads TGTGCCAGCTTTTCGGACAGGACCTACGAGCAGTACTTC.